Listed below are T cell receptor beta chains from one sample, sequenced in a study of T cells in Graves' hyperthyroidism and ophthalmopathy. TCRdb independently ran MiXCR on the multiplex PCR reads; one entry per CDR3 protein. The data contain 300,000 to 450,000 distinct CDR3 sequences, over 15% of them seen just once; the ten biggest clones take up about 14%. The sample comprised blood. The receptor set was obtained from a woman aged 40 to 50 with Graves' ophthalmopathy. Each CDR3 is given with its conserved first and last residue. The D gene is left open where the match is weak. The listing skips clone size in some rows; elsewhere it reads once, few, many or a size class.

D gene	clone size	V gene	J gene	CDR3 DNA	CDR3 protein
.	.	TRBV6-1	TRBJ1-5	TGTGCCATCCAACCCGATGGGGGCAATCAGCCCCAGCATTTT	CAIQPDGGNQPQHF
TRBD2	many	TRBV28	TRBJ2-5	TGTGCCAGCAGTTTACCTAGCGGGATGCGAGAGACCCAGTACTTC	CASSLPSGMRETQYF
.	many	TRBV28	TRBJ2-5	TGTGCCAGCAGTTGGAATAGGCGAGAGACCCAGTACTTC	CASSWNRRETQYF
.	many	TRBV29-1	TRBJ1-2	TGCAGCGTGAATGGGGTGACAGGCTTC	CSVNGVTGF
TRBD2	many	TRBV14	TRBJ2-7	TGTGCCAGCAGCCGACTTGGACTAGCGGCCTACGAGCAGTACTTC	CASSRLGLAAYEQYF
.	many	TRBV7-8	TRBJ2-5	TGTGCCAGCACCCGACTCGGGCAGACCCAGTACTTC	CASTRLGQTQYF
.	many	TRBV6-2/TRBV6-3	TRBJ2-6	TGTGCCAGCAGTTACGCAGGGGGGTTATCTGGGGCCAACGTCCTGACTTTC	CASSYAGGLSGANVLTF
TRBD2	many	TRBV7-3	TRBJ2-7	TGTGCCAGCAGTGGTAGCGGGATTTACGAGCAGTACTTC	CASSGSGIYEQYF
TRBD1	.	TRBV19	TRBJ1-5	TGTGCCAGTAGTATAGATGGGTACAGGGGGAGCAATCAGCCCCAGCATTTT	CASSIDGYRGSNQPQHF
TRBD1	many	TRBV6-1	TRBJ1-5	TGTGCCACCCGGGAACTACAGGGGATCAATCAGCCCCAGCATTTT	CATRELQGINQPQHF
TRBD2	many	TRBV9	TRBJ2-5	TGTGCCAGCACCCTCGGACTAGCGGGAGCTGAGACCCAGTACTTC	CASTLGLAGAETQYF
TRBD2	many	TRBV28	TRBJ2-2	TGTGCCAGCAGTTCATTAGCGGGAGCCACCGGGGAGCTGTTTTTT	CASSSLAGATGELFF
.	many	TRBV11-1	TRBJ2-2	TGTGCCAGCAGCTTTACTCTGTGGCCTAGCGACACCGGGGAGCTGTTTTTT	CASSFTLWPSDTGELFF
.	many	TRBV6-1	TRBJ2-2	TGTGCCAGCAGTGGCGGACCTAGAGTTACCGGGGAGCTGTTTTTT	CASSGGPRVTGELFF
.	many	TRBV28	TRBJ2-2	TGTGCCAGCAGTTCCCTCGCCCGGACAAACACCGGGGAGCTGTTTTTT	CASSSLARTNTGELFF
TRBD1	many	TRBV28	TRBJ2-5	TGTGCCAGCAGTCCCACGGGACAGGCGATGTCCCAGTACTTC	CASSPTGQAMSQYF
.	many	TRBV5-1	TRBJ1-2	TGCGCCAGCAGCTCTGACCGCTATGGCTACACCTTC	CASSSDRYGYTF